Shown below are 6 T cell receptor beta chains from a single sample sequenced in a study of blood T cell repertoires in COVID-19. Only in-frame clones appear in the TCRdb table, and some are missing; sequencing was by immunoSEQ multiplex PCR. The repertoire holds about 190,000 clones, with approximately 91% as singletons. The sample taken for sequencing was peripheral blood. The origin of the receptors is a man under 40 with acute or convalescent COVID-19.

This clone was recorded a few times. V usage is TRBV6-1 and J usage is TRBJ1-6; the D gene is possibly TRBD1 (6 bases). Germline lookup yields CDR1 MNHNS and CDR2 SASEGT. V was shortened by 1 base and J by 0 bases, with 13 bases between the two germline ends. The CDR3 is 18 residues long. CDR3 sequence reads: CASSEGGRGSSYNSPLHF. The CDR3 region has the DNA TGTGCCAGCAGTGAAGGGGGGCGGGGGAGCTCCTATAATTCACCCCTCCACTTT.

This chain uses TRBV5-1 with TRBJ2-5, with D perhaps TRBD2 (7 bases). CDR3 length equals 15 residues. Germline V gives CDR1 SGHRS, CDR2 YFSETQ. Deletions cut 2 bases from V and 1 base from J, with 12 bases between. The CDR3 spells CASSLGGGVQETQYF. DNA of the CDR3: TGCGCCAGCAGCTTAGGGGGAGGGGTCCAAGAGACCCAGTACTTC.

The chain links TRBV30 to TRBJ1-2; 10 nucleotides agree with TRBD1. This CDR3 has 14 amino acids. CDR1 is GTSNPN and CDR2 is SVGIG in the germline V gene (reference sequence). Unmatched junction bases numbered 3, after V lost 2 bases and J lost 3 bases. The CDR3 nucleotides are TGTGCCTGGAGTACGACAGGGGGCTACTATGGCTACACCTTC. Its protein product is CAWSTTGGYYGYTF.

This chain joins TRBV10-1 and TRBJ2-3; TRBD2 aligns across 8 bases. Germline-derived CDR1 and CDR2 are WNHNN and SYGVQD (reference sequence). V shed 1 base, J shed 2 bases, and the junction held 5 bases outside the gene matches. This CDR3 contains 16 residues. The CDR3 nucleotides read TGCGCCAGCAGTGAGTTCGCGGGGGGAACCACAGATACGCAGTATTTT. It translates to CASSEFAGGTTDTQYF.

This chain uses TRBV28 with TRBJ1-5, with a tentative D call TRBD1 (5 bases). Germline V lookup: CDR1 MDHEN, CDR2 SYDVKM. V dropped 6 bases and J dropped 7 bases, with 13 bases sitting between them. CDR3 length: 13 amino acids. This CDR3 is CASRHPRVQPQHF. CDR3 coding DNA: TGTGCCAGCAGGCACCCCAGGGTCCAGCCCCAGCATTTT.

V and J are TRBV6-1 and TRBJ1-2, with TRBD1 matching 8 bases. The germline V gene encodes CDR1 MNHNS and CDR2 SASEGT. The CDR3 runs to 17 residues. Unmatched junction bases numbered 17, after V lost 4 bases and J lost 7 bases. CDR3 protein: CASSGNLRDRFLGGYTF. The CDR3 DNA follows: TGTGCCAGCAGTGGAAACCTCCGGGACAGGTTCTTGGGTGGCTACACCTTC.